These T cell receptor beta chains were read from a single sample in a study of T cells in narcolepsy. TCRdb's copy holds only in-frame clones and misses some; the assay was immunoSEQ multiplex PCR. The table lists 25,000 to 35,000 clones, roughly 78% of them singletons. The sequencing sample was made of memory (CD45RA-) CD4+ T cells from blood. Receptors were obtained from a human donor in good health. CDR3s include the opening cysteine and the closing phenylalanine or tryptophan. The D gene is left open where the match is weak. Size values are once, few and many counts, or a class for expanded clones, and some rows have none.

D gene | J gene | clone size | V gene | CDR3 DNA | CDR3 protein
NA | TRBJ1-5 | few | TRBV4-2 | TGTGCCAGCAGCCGCGTTACAGGGAATAGCAATCAGCCCCAGCATTTT | CASSRVTGNSNQPQHF
NA | TRBJ2-3 | once | TRBV29-1 | TGCAGCGTTGTGGAGTTTACAGATACGCAGTATTTT | CSVVEFTDTQYF
NA | TRBJ2-7 | NA | TRBV4-3 | TGCGCCAGCAGCCAAGATCTCGGCAGGGGGGCATACGAGCAGTACTTC | CASSQDLGRGAYEQYF
TRBD2 | TRBJ2-3 | NA | TRBV7-9 | TGTGCCAGCAGTAGACTAGCGGGAGGAGGGACAGATACGCAGTATTTT | CASSRLAGGGTDTQYF
TRBD2 | TRBJ2-7 | NA | TRBV5-5 | TGTGCCAGCAGCCGGACTAGCGGGACCTACGAGCAGTACTTC | CASSRTSGTYEQYF
NA | TRBJ1-3 | NA | TRBV9 | TGTGCCAGCAGCCCCGGACGGAGCTCTGGAAACACCATATATTTT | CASSPGRSSGNTIYF
NA | TRBJ2-5 | NA | TRBV10-3 | TGTGCCATCGGGCCCGCGGGCCTCAGAGAGACCCAGTACTTC | CAIGPAGLRETQYF
TRBD1 | TRBJ2-3 | NA | TRBV7-2 | TGTGCCAGCAGCCAAACAGGGGGCTTTAGGACAGATACGCAGTATTTT | CASSQTGGFRTDTQYF
NA | TRBJ2-1 | once | TRBV11-2 | TGTGCCAGCAGCTTGAGGCAAGCGGTGGGCTATGAGCAGTTCTTC | CASSLRQAVGYEQFF
TRBD1 | TRBJ2-7 | NA | TRBV6-1 | TGTGCCAGCAGTGAAGGAGGGACAGCAAACTACGAGCAGTACTTC | CASSEGGTANYEQYF
NA | TRBJ1-4 | NA | TRBV2 | TGTGCCAGCGAAGGGGGGCTAGGTGAAAAACTGTTTTTT | CASEGGLGEKLFF